A selection of T cell receptor beta chains follows, all from one sample in a study of shared clonotypes between healthy human individuals. Some clones are missing from TCRdb's copy, which holds only in-frame ones; the method was immunoSEQ multiplex PCR. The data contain hundreds of thousands of clones, 92% of them singletons. Sequencing was performed on naive CD8+ T cells sorted from blood. Every receptor here comes from a young man in good health. Both conserved end residues are part of each CDR3. Each record gives: V gene, clone size, J gene, D gene, CDR3 protein, CDR3 DNA. A D gene is named only where the DNA matches it firmly. The size entry is marked missing in some rows and otherwise reads once, few, many or a size class.

TRBV7-8,few,TRBJ2-7,NA,CASSLDRSRRDF,TGTGCCAGCAGCTTAGACAGGTCACGGAGGGACTTC
TRBV19,NA,TRBJ2-3,NA,CASTPGTGTDTQYF,TGTGCCAGTACCCCAGGGACGGGCACAGATACGCAGTATTTT
TRBV6-1,NA,TRBJ2-5,NA,CASSEYGASLTQYF,TGTGCCAGCAGTGAATACGGAGCTTCTCTGACCCAGTACTTC
TRBV28,NA,TRBJ2-7,NA,CASSFGQVSSYEQYF,TGTGCCAGCAGTTTTGGGCAGGTTAGCTCCTACGAGCAGTACTTC
TRBV4-3,NA,TRBJ2-3,TRBD2,CASSQDIAGLTDTQYF,TGCGCCAGCAGCCAAGATATAGCGGGACTCACAGATACGCAGTATTTT
TRBV27,NA,TRBJ1-2,NA,CASSLSTGRLDYGYTF,TGTGCCAGCAGTTTATCGACCGGACGGCTAGACTATGGCTACACCTTC
TRBV7-9,NA,TRBJ1-1,NA,CASSLGLGLHTEAFF,TGTGCCAGCAGCTTAGGTCTGGGGTTACACACTGAAGCTTTCTTT
TRBV9,NA,TRBJ1-1,NA,CASSVSENTEAFF,TGTGCCAGCAGCGTATCCGAAAACACTGAAGCTTTCTTT
TRBV28,NA,TRBJ2-5,TRBD1,CASSLRGQGRETQYF,TGTGCCAGCAGTTTAAGAGGACAGGGCCGGGAGACCCAGTACTTC
TRBV7-9,NA,TRBJ2-7,NA,CASRPLKAPTYEQYF,TGTGCCAGCAGACCCCTTAAAGCGCCTACCTACGAGCAGTACTTC
TRBV4-1,NA,TRBJ2-7,TRBD2,CASSSTSGTSYEQYF,TGCGCCAGCAGCAGTACTAGCGGGACGTCCTACGAGCAGTACTTC
TRBV7-3,once,TRBJ2-1,NA,CASSLAGDPYNEQFF,TGTGCCAGCAGCTTAGCCGGGGACCCCTACAATGAGCAGTTCTTC
TRBV6-5,NA,TRBJ2-1,NA,CASSYFGGDEQFF,TGTGCCAGCAGTTACTTCGGGGGAGATGAGCAGTTCTTC
TRBV11-2,NA,TRBJ2-7,TRBD2,CASTIVSGGLDEQYF,TGTGCCAGCACCATCGTAAGCGGGGGTTTGGACGAGCAGTACTTC
TRBV7-9,few,TRBJ2-3,NA,CASSLVGDTQYF,TGTGCCAGCAGCTTAGTGGGAGATACGCAGTATTTT
TRBV10-1,NA,TRBJ2-1,TRBD2,CASSGTSGSNEQFF,TGCGCCAGCAGTGGGACTAGCGGGAGCAATGAGCAGTTCTTC
TRBV10-3,NA,TRBJ1-1,NA,CAISESQNLATEAFF,TGTGCCATCAGTGAGTCGCAAAACCTTGCCACTGAAGCTTTCTTT
TRBV30,NA,TRBJ1-5,NA,CAWSMGGNQPQHF,TGTGCCTGGAGTATGGGAGGCAATCAGCCCCAGCATTTT
TRBV11-2,NA,TRBJ2-3,NA,CASSLFEDQTSRSTDTQYF,TGTGCCAGCAGCTTGTTCGAAGACCAAACTAGCCGTAGCACAGATACGCAGTATTTT
TRBV4-2,NA,TRBJ2-1,NA,CASSPHGTDEQFF,TGTGCCAGCAGCCCCCACGGGACTGATGAGCAGTTCTTC
TRBV29-1,NA,TRBJ2-7,TRBD1,CSVLDPGTGRSEQYF,TGCAGCGTTCTAGATCCCGGGACAGGGAGATCCGAGCAGTACTTC
TRBV6-5,NA,TRBJ2-7,NA,CASSYSTTGYEQYF,TGTGCCAGCAGTTACTCGACGACAGGCTACGAGCAGTACTTC
TRBV7-2,NA,TRBJ2-7,TRBD2,CASSSPGLADYEQYF,TGTGCCAGCAGCTCTCCGGGACTAGCGGATTACGAGCAGTACTTC
TRBV6-5,NA,TRBJ2-3,NA,CASSREVSPDTQYF,TGTGCCAGCAGCCGTGAGGTGAGCCCAGATACGCAGTATTTT
TRBV28,NA,TRBJ2-7,NA,CASTSRNRNSYEQYF,TGTGCCAGCACCTCCCGCAACAGAAACTCCTACGAGCAGTACTTC
TRBV11-2,NA,TRBJ1-1,NA,CASSLDPYSPHPLF,TGTGCCAGCAGCTTAGATCCTTACAGTCCTCACCCCCTATTT
TRBV27,NA,TRBJ2-7,NA,CASSYGYTYEQYF,TGTGCCAGCAGTTACGGCTATACCTACGAGCAGTACTTC
TRBV29-1,NA,TRBJ2-4,NA,CSVEFGKNIQYF,TGCAGCGTTGAGTTTGGCAAAAACATTCAGTACTTC
TRBV4-1,NA,TRBJ2-7,NA,CASSNEGTGGYEQYF,TGCGCCAGCAGCAATGAGGGAACCGGGGGCTACGAGCAGTACTTC
TRBV5-4,NA,TRBJ2-7,TRBD2,CASSVSGRVEEQYF,TGTGCCAGCAGCGTTAGCGGGAGGGTCGAAGAGCAGTACTTC
TRBV6-1,once,TRBJ2-7,NA,CASSERPGLSYEQYF,TGTGCCAGCAGTGAAAGGCCAGGGCTATCCTACGAGCAGTACTTC
TRBV30,few,TRBJ1-1,NA,CAWSDGTSNTEAFF,TGTGCCTGGAGCGACGGTACATCGAACACTGAAGCTTTCTTT
TRBV9,NA,TRBJ2-7,TRBD2,CASSVASGLPYEQYF,TGTGCCAGCAGCGTAGCTTCGGGACTACCTTACGAGCAGTACTTC
TRBV27,NA,TRBJ2-1,NA,CASRNRPSNEQFF,TGTGCCAGCAGGAATAGACCGTCCAATGAGCAGTTCTTC
TRBV7-9,NA,TRBJ2-7,NA,CASSLVEEGAYEQYF,TGTGCCAGCAGCTTGGTGGAGGAGGGGGCCTACGAGCAGTACTTC
TRBV7-9,NA,TRBJ2-1,TRBD2,CASSEGSGGANEQFF,TGTGCCAGCAGCGAGGGGTCGGGAGGGGCGAATGAGCAGTTCTTC
TRBV30,NA,TRBJ1-3,NA,CAWSIVGSGNTIYF,TGTGCCTGGAGTATTGTAGGGTCCGGAAACACCATATATTTT
TRBV5-1,NA,TRBJ1-1,NA,CASSLRQDEAFF,TGCGCCAGCAGCTTAAGGCAGGATGAAGCTTTCTTT
TRBV4-1,NA,TRBJ2-3,NA,CASSQDRPDTQYF,TGCGCCAGCAGCCAAGATCGCCCAGATACGCAGTATTTT
TRBV28,few,TRBJ2-7,TRBD1,CGTGTGSYEQYF,TGTGGGACCGGGACAGGTTCCTACGAGCAGTACTTC
TRBV29-1,NA,TRBJ2-5,NA,CSVEFHGETQYF,TGCAGCGTTGAATTTCACGGAGAGACCCAGTACTTC
TRBV10-1,few,TRBJ2-1,NA,CASSDGGSGNEQFF,TGCGCCAGCAGTGATGGGGGATCGGGCAATGAGCAGTTCTTC
TRBV13,NA,TRBJ1-1,NA,CASSSQTPMNTEAFF,TGTGCCAGCAGCTCCCAAACGCCAATGAACACTGAAGCTTTCTTT
TRBV5-1,once,TRBJ2-7,NA,CASSLDGFYEQYF,TGCGCCAGCAGCTTGGACGGGTTTTACGAGCAGTACTTC
TRBV9,NA,TRBJ2-7,TRBD2,CASSASGLADYEQYF,TGTGCCAGCAGCGCCTCGGGACTAGCGGATTACGAGCAGTACTTC
TRBV19,NA,TRBJ1-2,NA,CASSIVVQGYNGYTF,TGTGCCAGTAGTATTGTCGTCCAGGGCTATAATGGCTACACCTTC
TRBV19,NA,TRBJ2-1,NA,CASSIDSGNDNEQFF,TGTGCCAGTAGTATAGATTCCGGGAACGACAATGAGCAGTTCTTC
TRBV2,NA,TRBJ1-5,TRBD1,CASRAGQLNQPQHF,TGTGCCAGCAGAGCGGGACAGCTCAATCAGCCCCAGCATTTT
TRBV5-6,NA,TRBJ2-1,TRBD1,CASSWTGEQFF,TGTGCCAGCAGCTGGACAGGTGAGCAGTTCTTC
TRBV10-3,once,TRBJ1-1,TRBD1,CAATGTGTEAFF,TGTGCCGCTACCGGGACAGGGACTGAAGCTTTCTTT
TRBV19,NA,TRBJ2-7,NA,CASSSHLQGVIDEQYF,TGTGCCAGTAGTAGCCACTTACAGGGCGTGATCGACGAGCAGTACTTC
TRBV27,few,TRBJ2-7,NA,CASSLAGSQYF,TGTGCCAGCAGTTTAGCGGGTTCTCAGTACTTC
TRBV11-1,NA,TRBJ2-1,NA,CASSLTLTGLGEQFF,TGTGCCAGCAGCTTGACCCTGACAGGTCTTGGTGAGCAGTTCTTC
TRBV4-1,NA,TRBJ2-6,TRBD2,CASSQAGAGANVLTF,TGCGCCAGCAGCCAGGCGGGAGCTGGGGCCAACGTCCTGACTTTC
TRBV28,NA,TRBJ1-5,TRBD1,CASRGQDSNQPQHF,TGTGCCAGCAGGGGACAGGATAGCAATCAGCCCCAGCATTTT
TRBV7-9,NA,TRBJ1-1,TRBD1,CASSKGQGERSEAFF,TGTGCCAGCAGCAAGGGACAGGGGGAAAGATCTGAAGCTTTCTTT
TRBV4-1,NA,TRBJ2-7,TRBD2,CASSQELAGESYEQYF,TGCGCCAGCAGCCAAGAGTTAGCGGGGGAATCCTACGAGCAGTACTTC
TRBV5-5,NA,TRBJ2-7,TRBD1,CASRGTAYEQYF,TGTGCCAGCAGAGGGACAGCCTACGAGCAGTACTTC
TRBV28,once,TRBJ2-4,NA,CASSLFSGMNIQYF,TGTGCCAGCAGTTTATTTTCAGGGATGAACATTCAGTACTTC
TRBV4-3,NA,TRBJ2-7,NA,CASSQDRGQGGDEQYF,TGCGCCAGCAGCCAAGATCGGGGGCAGGGGGGCGACGAGCAGTACTTC